Given below is one T cell receptor beta chain in context. Random hexamers served to reverse transcribe roughly 0.45 to 1 ug RNA. A multiplex approach, immunoSEQ multiplex PCR, amplified TCR beta CDR3 across 54 Vbeta and 13 Jbeta. TCRdb re-derived calls from the immunoSEQ multiplex PCR reads in MiXCR, one entry per CDR3 protein. The data show approximately 160,000 distinct CDR3 sequences, with approximately 95% seen just once and around 0.12% held by the top ten. Peripheral blood CD8+ and CD4+ T cells were profiled by TCR beta sequencing. The TEMRA cells underwent FACS enrichment, while the CD8+ and CD4+ T cells underwent negative isolation. The data were taken from a study of CD8 T cells in Susac syndrome. Germline-derived CDR1 and CDR2 are MNHEY and SVGAGI. The ends were cut back, 0 bases at V and 2 bases at J, with 17 bases in the middle. The CDR3 is 17 residues long.

This clonotype was sampled from a human donor with Susac syndrome. The chain couples TRBV6-5 to TRBJ2-7; D remains unclear. The sequenced sample was CD4+ T cells from PBMCs. CDR3 protein: CASSYSNLLAGTYEQYF. The DNA of the CDR3 is TGTGCCAGCAGTTACTCGAACCTTCTCGCTGGGACCTACGAGCAGTACTTC.